One sample yielded the 14 T cell receptor beta chains listed below, sequenced in a study of OX40 agonist ivuxolimab in advanced cancers. Data came from immunoSEQ multiplex PCR; TCRdb stores just in-frame clones and leaves some out. The repertoire has roughly 100,000 clones, just under 90% of them found once; the top ten carry roughly 1.6%. The input for sequencing was CD4+ or CD8+ T cells sorted from blood, taken in a trial of the OX40 agonist ivuxolimab. The receptor set was obtained from an adult with an advanced solid tumor such as melanoma, head and neck, liver or kidney cancer.

The chain joins TRBV7-2 to TRBJ2-5, with D unclear. V was pared by 3 bases and J by 5 bases, with 10 bases between. The V gene's germline CDR1 is SGHTA and CDR2 FQGNSA. The CDR3 spans 13 residues. In DNA form, the CDR3 reads TGTGCCAGCAGCTTTGTGGCCGGGGAGACCCAGTACTTC. Translated: CASSFVAGETQYF.

In this sample, this clone turned up once. This rearrangement joins TRBV5-1 to TRBJ2-1, with a tentative D call TRBD2 (6 bases). This CDR3 is 18 amino acids long. With 1 base removed from V and 0 bases from J, the gap between germline ends came to 17 bases. Germline assignment: CDR1 SGHRS and CDR2 YFSETQ. CDR3 bases: TGCGCCAGCAGCTTGACATCGGGCGGGGTTAGCTCCTACAATGAGCAGTTCTTC. It codes for CASSLTSGGVSSYNEQFF.

This clone has just a few counts. V and J are TRBV18 and TRBJ1-3; D is ambiguous. The CDR3 is 18 residues long. Trimming removed 0 bases at V and 0 bases at J, with 15 bases between. The germline V gene has CDR1 KGHSH and CDR2 LQKENI. CDR3 nucleotide sequence: TGTGCCAGCTCACCACCGATGGGTGGACGGACCTCTGGAAACACCATATATTTT. Its translation: CASSPPMGGRTSGNTIYF. The variable domain in full, with the rest retrieved from reference TRBV18 and TRBJ1-3, is NAGVMQNPRHLVRRRGQEARLRCSPMKGHSHVYWYRQLPEEGLKFMVYLQKENIIDESGMPKERFSAEFPKEGPSILRIQQVVRGDSAAYFCASSPPMGGRTSGNTIYFGEGSWLTVV.

The chain joins TRBV6-1 to TRBJ2-4; TRBD1 aligns across 11 bases. This CDR3 region has 15 residues. J was trimmed by 8 bases and V by 4 bases; bases with no gene match: 7. CDR1 is MNHNS, CDR2 SASEGT, per germline. CDR3 sequence: CASSGGGDRGDIQYF. CDR3 in DNA: TGTGCCAGCAGTGGCGGCGGGGACAGGGGGGACATTCAGTACTTC.

The V and J genes are TRBV6-5 and TRBJ2-7; 10 bases map to TRBD1. The V gene end was trimmed by 6 bases and the J gene end by 4 bases; junction bases not matched to a gene: 6. CDR3 length: 14 residues. Germline CDR1 MNHEY, CDR2 SVGAGI. CDR3 DNA: TGTGCCAGCAGCTTGAGACAGGGGGCTTACGAGCAGTACTTC. Amino acids: CASSLRQGAYEQYF.

CDR3 sequence: CASSYAGRGGETQYF. The CDR3, as DNA: TGTGCCAGCAGTTACGCGGGGAGGGGAGGCGAGACCCAGTACTTC. V usage is TRBV6-5 and J usage is TRBJ2-5; 7 bases are shared with TRBD2. Trimming at V came to 2 bases and at J to 5 bases, leaving 8 bases not matched to a gene. CDR1 and CDR2 (germline): MNHEY, SVGAGI. This CDR3 has 15 residues.

The chain links TRBV15 to TRBJ2-7, with D possibly matching TRBD2 (5 bases). The germline V and J ends were trimmed by 1 base and 3 bases, with 7 bases remaining between them. Germline values: CDR1 LNHNV, CDR2 YYDKDF (reference sequence). The CDR3 length is 13 residues. The CDR3 region has the DNA TGTGCCACCAGCAGAGGACGGGACTACGAGCAGTACTTC. Residues: CATSRGRDYEQYF.

The chain combines TRBV2 with TRBJ2-2; 8 bases align to TRBD2. V shed 6 bases and J 3 bases; nucleotides not matched to a gene: 6. The CDR3 sequence is 15 residues long. The V gene's germline CDR1 is SNHLY and CDR2 FYNNEI. CDR3 sequence (DNA): TGTGCCAGCAGCCCCGGGAGGGTTTACACCGGGGAGCTGTTTTTT. This translates into CASSPGRVYTGELFF. The full variable domain, rest sourced from reference TRBV2 and TRBJ2-2, is EPEVTQTPSHQVTQMGQEVILRCVPISNHLYFYWYRQILGQKVEFLVSFYNNEISEKSEIFDDQFSVERPDGSNFTLKIRSTKLEDSAMYFCASSPGRVYTGELFFGEGSRLTVL.

This clone was detected a few times. The V call is TRBV19, the J call TRBJ1-5, with 10 bases identical to TRBD1. CDR1 LNHDA and CDR2 SQIVND come from the germline V gene (reference sequence). The CDR3 is made up of 15 amino acids. J lost 3 bases, V lost 5 bases, and 4 bases had no gene match. CDR3 DNA sequence: TGTGCCAGTAGTCCCGGGACAGGGGCCAATCAGCCCCAGCATTTT. It encodes CASSPGTGANQPQHF. The full variable domain, with the rest looked up from reference TRBV19 and TRBJ1-5, is DGGITQSPKYLFRKEGQNVTLSCEQNLNHDAMYWYRQDPGQGLRLIYYSQIVNDFQKGDIAEGYSVSREKKESFPLTVTSAQKNPTAFYLCASSPGTGANQPQHFGDGTRLSIL.

The J gene is TRBJ1-1, the V gene TRBV28; D gene uncertain. CDR3 length: 14 residues. CDR1 MDHEN and CDR2 SYDVKM come from the germline V gene. V was trimmed by 2 bases and J by 1 base, leaving 8 bases between them. Here the CDR3 DNA reads TGTGCCAGCAGTTTAACCTACAGGAACACTGAAGCTTTCTTT. Translating gives CASSLTYRNTEAFF. The full variable domain, rest sourced from reference TRBV28 and TRBJ1-1, is DVKVTQSSRYLVKRTGEKVFLECVQDMDHENMFWYRQDPGLGLRLIYFSYDVKMKEKGDIPEGYSVSREKKERFSLILESASTNQTSMYLCASSLTYRNTEAFFGQGTRLTVV.

This sequence joins TRBV5-1 and TRBJ2-7, with TRBD2 matching 8 bases. The CDR3 is 16 residues long. Trimming at V came to 1 base and at J to 0 bases, leaving 6 bases not matched to a gene. Germline lookup yields CDR1 SGHRS and CDR2 YFSETQ. In nucleotides, the CDR3 is TGCGCCAGCAGCTTGAGGACTAGCAGCCTCTCCTACGAGCAGTACTTC. It translates to CASSLRTSSLSYEQYF.

About this clone itself: The junction departs from germline at one end; a sequencing error may be responsible. The rearrangement joins TRBV20-1 to TRBJ2-5; TRBD2 agrees at 8 bases. In germline, CDR1 is DFQATT, CDR2 SNEGSKA (reference sequence). There are 10 residues in the CDR3. CDR3 residues: CSAAGTRGDF. The CDR3 DNA is TGCAGTGCGGCCGGGACTAGGGGGGACTTC.

This sequence joins TRBV2 and TRBJ2-3, with 12 bases aligning to TRBD2. Germline CDR1 reads SNHLY; CDR2 reads FYNNEI. Germline trimming cut 6 bases from V and 5 bases from J; bases unmatched to any gene: 6. The CDR3 is 15 amino acids. The CDR3 DNA is TGTGCCAGCAGCCTACTAGCGGGGGGCCGAGATACGCAGTATTTT. Its translation: CASSLLAGGRDTQYF.

V gene TRBV27 combines with J gene TRBJ1-5; D is unresolved. Per the germline V gene, CDR1 is MNHEY and CDR2 is SMNVEV (reference sequence). This CDR3 region has 14 residues. V was clipped by 0 bases and J by 6 bases, with 9 bases between them. CDR3 in amino acids: CASSLSGLVQPQHF. The CDR3 DNA follows: TGTGCCAGCAGTTTATCTGGGCTGGTTCAGCCCCAGCATTTT.